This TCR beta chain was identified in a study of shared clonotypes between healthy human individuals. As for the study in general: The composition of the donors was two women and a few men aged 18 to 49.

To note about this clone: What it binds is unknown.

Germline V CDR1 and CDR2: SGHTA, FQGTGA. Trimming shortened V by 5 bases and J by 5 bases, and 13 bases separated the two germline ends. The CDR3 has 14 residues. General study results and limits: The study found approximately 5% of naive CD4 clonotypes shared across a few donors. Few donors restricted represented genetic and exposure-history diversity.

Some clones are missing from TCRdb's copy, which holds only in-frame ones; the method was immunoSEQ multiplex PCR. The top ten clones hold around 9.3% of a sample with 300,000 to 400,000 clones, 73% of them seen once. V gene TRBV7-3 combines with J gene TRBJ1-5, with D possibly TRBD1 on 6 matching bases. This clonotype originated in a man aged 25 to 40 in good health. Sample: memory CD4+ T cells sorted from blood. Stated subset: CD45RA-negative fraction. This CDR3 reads CASSVGQPDQPQHF. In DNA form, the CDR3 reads TGTGCCAGCAGCGTAGGACAGCCTGATCAGCCCCAGCATTTT.